This T cell receptor beta chain was recovered during a study of identical twins (dated by TCRdb to about 2016). For the study in its entirety: TCR alpha and beta repertoires from monozygotic twins, unrelated adults of various ages and cord blood were deep-sequenced to test whether fetal clonotypes persist. To rule out contamination, replicate twin experiments were performed at different times with different library preparation protocols.

Receptor libraries were prepared by 5' RACE. The sequencer listed for this sample is Illumina HiSeq 2000. Template switching introduced a universal primer binding site; the final cDNA contained a unique molecular identifier, enabling accurate counting of TCR cDNA molecules. First-strand cDNA for TCR alpha and beta chains was synthesized from specific primers in the conserved constant-segment region. Each cDNA library was double barcoded, with a SMART-Mk sample barcode plus Illumina barcodes, to control for contamination. Two successive PCR steps introduced TruSeq adapter sequences along with Illumina sample barcodes. Sequencing of the TCR alpha and beta cDNA libraries was done on the Illumina HiSeq platform using custom primers. The study's processing was this. Raw reads were processed with MiGEC to extract unique molecular identifiers, and MiXCR was used to determine CDR3 positions. For each individual, recombination models were inferred using an EM algorithm with the repgenHMM and IGoR tools. Shared clonotypes were analyzed with the tcR package in R, and sharing was normalized by the product of cloneset sizes. To study raw recombination without the effects of thymic and clonal selection, out-of-frame nonproductive sequences were analyzed. TCRdb reanalyzed the raw reads on its own, using fastp at Q25 for trimming and MiXCR for clone calling, and kept in-frame beta chains. For every CDR3 protein sequence, its rows merge into one entry that carries the most common genes and DNA. TCRdb, not the authors, supplied the V and J calls. The sample profile shows around 1.7 million distinct CDR3 sequences; around 33% of them were found once. Jointly, the top ten make up roughly 0.3% of the sample.

Every donor in the study was a healthy Caucasian. This clonotype came up a few times. The clone's antigen remains unknown. Base qualities were left out, and no much larger clone turns up one base away. Study-wide conclusions, independent of this receptor: Compared with coincidental sharing between unrelated individuals, out-of-frame TCR alpha sequences shared between twins showed an excess of sequences with low generation probability. In monozygotic twins, recombination models systematically underestimated out-of-frame TCR alpha sharing, but the models matched the sharing seen between unrelated individuals. Excess twin sharing in beta out-of-frame sequences was weaker because fewer shared sequences lowered the signal-to-noise ratio. Conclusions relied on cross-sectional statistical analysis, since the same donors could not be followed over many years. Zero-insertion analyses could be partly confounded by invariant T cells such as MAIT and iNKT, although diverse VJ usage argued against such confounding for most clonotypes. Fewer insertions were carried by abundant cord blood beta clonotypes, a similar but weaker trend appeared in young adult naive repertoires, and no such trend appeared in memory repertoires.

Sequences were obtained from cord blood. The clonotype originates from a newborn girl in good health.

The sequence in DNA is TGCAGTGCTAGAGCTCAGGGGGTTGATACGCAGTATTTT. This gives the protein CSARAQGVDTQYF. This receptor chain uses TRBV20-1 and TRBJ2-3; TRBD1 agrees with 7 junctional bases. From its cysteine to its phenylalanine, the CDR3 spans 13 amino acids. The kept DNA is CDR3 alone, 39 bases in frame from the first base. The germline V gene (reference sequence) sets CDR1 to DFQATT and CDR2 to SNEGSKA. The germline V end is reduced by 1 base and the J end by 6 bases; junction bases left unmatched: 4.